The clone carrying this T cell receptor (beta chain) was seen once. The sample comes from a study of blood T cell repertoires in COVID-19. Study in general: The origin of the acute and convalescent COVID-19 samples was the United States, Italy and Spain.

Profiling relied on immunoSEQ multiplex PCR, and the TCRdb table lists in-frame clones only, not all of them. The data contain around 700,000 clones, about nine tenths of them seen just once; the ten biggest clones take up over 0.2%. The receptor's source is a woman in her late teens or twenties with acute or convalescent COVID-19. The sequenced sample consisted of peripheral blood.

CDR3 sequence: CAITGQGREAFF. The CDR3 nucleotides are TGTGCCATCACTGGACAGGGGCGCGAAGCTTTCTTT. This chain links TRBV10-3 with TRBJ1-1, with 9 bases lining up with TRBD1. The V segment lost 7 bases and the J segment 8 bases; nucleotides outside the gene matches: 5. Germline CDR1 and CDR2: ENHRY and SYGVKD. The CDR3 spans 12 residues.